This TCR beta chain was sequenced in a study of cytomegalovirus exposure and HLA in healthy donors. Study in general: Among 398 genotyped donors, about 85% fell in the Caucasian-associated ancestry cluster.

Nominal health characterized the donors when sampled, though unrecorded immune exposures were likely. Overall study findings and caveats: A few V segments could not be told apart, such as TRBV6-2 and TRBV6-3, and were left out. TCR beta V- and J-gene trimming, according to a later analysis, was linked to a missense DCLRE1C variant.

In regard to this clone: Its antigen remains unidentified.

Amplification used 60 Vbeta primers and 13 Jbeta primers. Clones were read by immunoSEQ multiplex PCR, and TCRdb kept only the in-frame ones, dropping some. The sample has about 190,000 clones; 86% are singletons. CDR1 is GTSNPN, CDR2 SVGIG, per germline (reference sequence). The CDR3 length is 13 residues. This chain uses TRBV30 with TRBJ2-5, with D tentatively TRBD1 (7 bases). With the DNA end fitting TRBJ2-7 better, the J assignment may be wrong. This receptor was taken from a woman in her twenties or thirties in good health and CMV-seronegative. Sequenced input: PBMCs. CDR3 nucleotides: TGTGCCTGGAAGCAGGGGGGATCCTACGAGCAGTACTTC. It codes for CAWKQGGSYEQYF.